This TCR beta chain is drawn from a study of identical twins. Via MiXCR, TCRdb re-called the 5' RACE reads, giving one row per CDR3 protein. Among roughly 720,000 distinct CDR3 sequences listed, 15% to 20% were seen once. The CDR3 spans 14 residues. The germline V gene encodes CDR1 SEHNR and CDR2 FQNEAQ (reference sequence). V shed 2 bases, J shed 5 bases, and the junction held 5 bases outside the gene matches. This clonotype has at least ten counts. These data are also associated with another study on T cells expressing NK-cell markers.

This receptor was obtained from a woman under 30 in good health. The sample consisted of PBMCs. This chain uses TRBV7-9 with TRBJ2-7, with 8 bases lining up with TRBD2. The CDR3 reads CASSLLREGDEQYF. The CDR3 DNA follows: TGTGCCAGCAGCTTACTCCGGGAGGGGGACGAGCAGTACTTC.